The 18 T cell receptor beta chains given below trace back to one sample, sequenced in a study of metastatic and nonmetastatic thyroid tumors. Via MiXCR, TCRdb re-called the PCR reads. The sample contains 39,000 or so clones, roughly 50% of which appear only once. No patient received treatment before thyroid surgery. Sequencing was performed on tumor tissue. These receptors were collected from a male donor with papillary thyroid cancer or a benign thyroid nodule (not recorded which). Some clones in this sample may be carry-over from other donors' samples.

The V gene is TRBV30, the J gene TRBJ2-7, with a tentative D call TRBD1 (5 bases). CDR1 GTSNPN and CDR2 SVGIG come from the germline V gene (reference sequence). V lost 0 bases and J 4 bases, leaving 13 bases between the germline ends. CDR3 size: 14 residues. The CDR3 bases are TGTGCCTGGAGTGTACTGGGGCAGGGTTACGAGCAGTACTTC. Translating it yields CAWSVLGQGYEQYF.

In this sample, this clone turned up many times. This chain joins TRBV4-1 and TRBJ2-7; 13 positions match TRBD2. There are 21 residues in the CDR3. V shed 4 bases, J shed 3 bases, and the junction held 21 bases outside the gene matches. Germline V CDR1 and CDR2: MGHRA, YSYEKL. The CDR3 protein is CASSPREGSGTSGIRCYEQYF. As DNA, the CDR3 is TGCGCCAGCAGCCCGCGAGAAGGATCCGGGACTAGCGGGATTAGGTGCTACGAGCAGTACTTC.

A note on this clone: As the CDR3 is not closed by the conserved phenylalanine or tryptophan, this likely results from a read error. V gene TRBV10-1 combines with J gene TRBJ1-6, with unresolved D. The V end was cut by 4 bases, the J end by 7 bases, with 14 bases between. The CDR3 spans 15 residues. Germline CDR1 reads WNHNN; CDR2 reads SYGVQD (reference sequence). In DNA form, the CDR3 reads TGCGCCAGCAGTGCAGACCAATTACCGAATTCACCCCTCCACCTT. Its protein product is CASSADQLPNSPLHL.

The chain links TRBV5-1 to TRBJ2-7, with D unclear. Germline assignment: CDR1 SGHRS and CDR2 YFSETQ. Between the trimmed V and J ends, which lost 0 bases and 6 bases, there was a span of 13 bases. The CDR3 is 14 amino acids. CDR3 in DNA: TGCGCCAGCAGCTTGGGTATAGGAAATGGCGAGCAGTACTTC. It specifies CASSLGIGNGEQYF.

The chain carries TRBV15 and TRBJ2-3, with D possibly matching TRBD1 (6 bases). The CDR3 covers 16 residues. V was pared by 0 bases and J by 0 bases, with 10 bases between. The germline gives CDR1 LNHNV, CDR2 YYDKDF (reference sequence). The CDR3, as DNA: TGTGCCACCAGCAGAGATCAGAGGGGGAGCACAGATACGCAGTATTTT. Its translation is CATSRDQRGSTDTQYF.

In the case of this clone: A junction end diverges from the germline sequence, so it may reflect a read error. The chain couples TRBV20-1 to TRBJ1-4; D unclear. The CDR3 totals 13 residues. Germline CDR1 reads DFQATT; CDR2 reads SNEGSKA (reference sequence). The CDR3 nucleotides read TGCAGTGCCAGGATACCAACTAATGAAAAACTGTTCTTT. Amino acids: CSARIPTNEKLFF.

CDR3 DNA: TGCGCCAGCAGCTTTCGGAGTGGTCCTGCCGCCAGCACAGATACGCAGTATTTT. This sequence encodes CASSFRSGPAASTDTQYF. The V call is TRBV5-1, the J call TRBJ2-3; unclear D gene. The CDR3 length is 18 residues. V lost 2 bases to trimming and J lost 0 bases, with 19 bases between them. CDR1 and CDR2 from the germline V gene are SGHRS and YFSETQ.

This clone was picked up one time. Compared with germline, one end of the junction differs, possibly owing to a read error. CDR3 DNA: TGCAGTGCCAAGGACAGGGATTCTGGAGACACCATATATTTT. It translates to CSAKDRDSGDTIYF. The rearrangement links TRBV20-1 to TRBJ1-3; 8 bases are shared with TRBD1. Germline CDR1 and CDR2: DFQATT and SNEGSKA (reference sequence). This CDR3 is 14 amino acids long.

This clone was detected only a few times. The chain's CDR3 is CASDGQGSSYEQYF. The CDR3 region has the DNA TGTGCCAGCGACGGACAGGGGAGCTCCTACGAGCAGTACTTC. The genes are TRBV2 and TRBJ2-7; 9 bases map to TRBD1. The CDR3 is made up of 14 amino acids. With 8 bases clipped from V and 0 bases from J, the junction kept 5 bases outside the gene matches. The germline CDR1 and CDR2 sequences are SNHLY and FYNNEI.

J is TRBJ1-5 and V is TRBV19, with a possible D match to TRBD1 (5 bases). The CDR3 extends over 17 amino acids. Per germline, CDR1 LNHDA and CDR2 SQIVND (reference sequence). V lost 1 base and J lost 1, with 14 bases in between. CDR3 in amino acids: CASSIVAGMISNQPQHF. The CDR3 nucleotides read TGTGCCAGTAGTATAGTCGCAGGGATGATAAGCAATCAGCCCCAGCATTTT.

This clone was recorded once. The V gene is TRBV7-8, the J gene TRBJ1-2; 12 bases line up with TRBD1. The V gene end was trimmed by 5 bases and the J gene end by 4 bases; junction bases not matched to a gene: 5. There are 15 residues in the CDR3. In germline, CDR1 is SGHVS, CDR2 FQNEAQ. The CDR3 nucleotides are TGTGCCAGCAGCCCCGGGACAGGGGGCGTCTATGGCTACACCTTC. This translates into CASSPGTGGVYGYTF.

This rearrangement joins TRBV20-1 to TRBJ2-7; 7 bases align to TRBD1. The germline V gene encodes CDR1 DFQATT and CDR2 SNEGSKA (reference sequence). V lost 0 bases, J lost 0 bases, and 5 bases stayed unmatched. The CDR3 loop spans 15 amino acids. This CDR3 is CSARDLRDSSYEQYF. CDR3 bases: TGCAGTGCTAGAGACCTCCGGGACAGCTCCTACGAGCAGTACTTC.

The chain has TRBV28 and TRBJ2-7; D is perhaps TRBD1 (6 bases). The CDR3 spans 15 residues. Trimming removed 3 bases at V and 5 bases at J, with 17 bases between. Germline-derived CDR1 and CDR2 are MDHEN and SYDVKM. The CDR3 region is CASSFVDSPPHEQYF. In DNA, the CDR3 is TGTGCCAGCAGTTTTGTGGACAGCCCCCCCCACGAGCAGTACTTC.

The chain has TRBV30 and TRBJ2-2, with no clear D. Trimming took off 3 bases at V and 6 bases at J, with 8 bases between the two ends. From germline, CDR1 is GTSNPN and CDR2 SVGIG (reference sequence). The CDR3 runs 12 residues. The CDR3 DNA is TGTGCCTGGAGCATTTCGCCCGGGGAGCTGTTTTTT. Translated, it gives CAWSISPGELFF.

The CDR3 here is CASSLFSTGGLILHF. The CDR3 DNA sequence: TGTGCCAGCAGCTTGTTTTCGACAGGGGGCTTGATTCTCCACTTT. The chain is built from TRBV11-3 and TRBJ1-6; 10 bases are shared with TRBD1. Germline assignment: CDR1 SGHNT and CDR2 YENEEA. Germline trimming cut 3 bases from V and 16 bases from J; bases unmatched to any gene: 12. This CDR3 is 15 amino acids long. Full variable domain (remainder filled in from reference TRBV11-3 and TRBJ1-6): EAGVVQSPRYKIIEKKQPVAFWCNPISGHNTLYWYLQNLGQGPELLIRYENEEAVDDSQLPKDRFSAERLKGVDSTLKIQPAELGDSAVYLCASSLFSTGGLILHFGNGTRLTVT.

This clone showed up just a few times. Written as DNA, the CDR3 is TGTGCCAGCCGACCGGGACAAATGAACGAGCAGTACTTC. It codes for CASRPGQMNEQYF. The V and J genes are TRBV28 and TRBJ2-7; D possibly corresponds to TRBD1 (6 bases). The CDR3 runs to 13 residues. The ends were cut back, 8 bases at V and 5 bases at J, with 16 bases in the middle. The germline gives CDR1 MDHEN, CDR2 SYDVKM.

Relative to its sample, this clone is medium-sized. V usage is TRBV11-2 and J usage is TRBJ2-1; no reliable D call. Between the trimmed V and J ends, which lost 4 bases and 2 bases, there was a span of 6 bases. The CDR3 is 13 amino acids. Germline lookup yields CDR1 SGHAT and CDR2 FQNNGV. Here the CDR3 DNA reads TGTGCCAGCAGCTCCCACCCCTACAATGAGCAGTTCTTC. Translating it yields CASSSHPYNEQFF. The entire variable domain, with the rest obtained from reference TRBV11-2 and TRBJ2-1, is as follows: EAGVAQSPRYKIIEKRQSVAFWCNPISGHATLYWYQQILGQGPKLLIQFQNNGVVDDSQLPKDRFSAERLKGVDSTLKIQPAKLEDSAVYLCASSSHPYNEQFFGPGTRLTVL.

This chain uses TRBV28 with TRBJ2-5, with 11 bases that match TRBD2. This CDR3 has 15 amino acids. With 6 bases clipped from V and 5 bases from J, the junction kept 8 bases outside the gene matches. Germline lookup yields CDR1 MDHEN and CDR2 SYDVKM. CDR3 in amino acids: CASSSSGGSGETQYF. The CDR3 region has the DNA TGTGCCAGCAGCTCTAGCGGGGGGTCAGGGGAGACCCAGTACTTC.